These T cell receptor beta chains were read from a single sample in a study of regulatory T cells in long-lasting Graves disease. TCRdb re-called the multiplex PCR reads through MiXCR, storing one row per CDR3 protein. The table records more than 400,000 distinct CDR3 sequences, around 17% of them present only once. This sample was also put to use in a study of T cells in Graves' hyperthyroidism and ophthalmopathy.

This specimen was peripheral blood mononuclear cells (PBMCs), taken at new diagnosis, from a patient treated with antithyroid drugs. The receptors here all came from a woman aged 25 to 39 with Graves disease. CDR3s include the opening cysteine and the closing phenylalanine or tryptophan. The D gene is left open where the match is weak. Where a row states a size, it is once, few, many or the class of an expanded clone; other rows omit it.

clone size,V gene,D gene,J gene,CDR3 protein,CDR3 DNA
many,TRBV12-3/TRBV12-4,TRBD2,TRBJ2-1,CASRHRGGTYNEQFF,TGTGCCAGCAGACACCGGGGGGGGACCTACAATGAGCAGTTCTTC
-,TRBV4-1,-,TRBJ1-2,CASSHHGGSYGYTF,TGCGCCAGCAGCCACCACGGTGGGAGCTATGGCTACACCTTC
many,TRBV6-5,-,TRBJ1-1,CASSYSRVVNTEAFF,TGTGCCAGCAGTTACTCGAGGGTCGTGAACACTGAAGCTTTCTTT
-,TRBV14,-,TRBJ2-7,CASSHLRGTSYSYEQYF,TGTGCCAGCAGCCATCTCCGAGGCACCTCCTACTCCTACGAGCAGTACTTC
many,TRBV20-1,-,TRBJ2-3,CSARDRSRDTQYF,TGCAGTGCTAGGGACCGAAGCAGGGATACGCAGTATTTT
many,TRBV27,-,TRBJ1-6,CASLRLGENSPLHF,TGTGCCAGCCTACGTCTGGGGGAGAATTCACCCCTCCACTTT
many,TRBV7-8,TRBD1,TRBJ2-1,CASSIDRGRPNEQFF,TGTGCCAGCAGCATAGACAGGGGGCGACCCAATGAGCAGTTCTTC
many,TRBV28,-,TRBJ1-1,CASAGDPGGTEAFF,TGTGCCAGTGCGGGGGATCCGGGGGGCACTGAAGCTTTCTTT
many,TRBV5-1,-,TRBJ1-1,CASSLGLTEWHTMNTEAFF,TGCGCCAGCAGCTTAGGATTGACAGAGTGGCATACGATGAACACTGAAGCTTTCTTT
many,TRBV6-1,-,TRBJ1-2,CASSQSRADYGYTF,TGTGCCAGCAGTCAGAGCAGGGCTGACTATGGCTACACCTTC
many,TRBV7-2,TRBD2,TRBJ2-1,CASSPKGRAGYNEQFF,TGTGCCAGCAGCCCCAAAGGGAGGGCAGGGTACAATGAGCAGTTCTTC
-,TRBV5-1,-,TRBJ2-5,CASSYGLPRETQYF,TGCGCCAGCAGCTACGGACTACCTCGGGAGACCCAGTACTTC
many,TRBV5-1,TRBD1,TRBJ1-2,CASSLGNTGVRGYTF,TGCGCCAGCAGCTTGGGGAATACAGGGGTAAGAGGCTACACCTTC
few,TRBV7-3,-,TRBJ2-1,CASSSQAADEQFF,TGTGCCAGCAGCTCCCAGGCGGCGGATGAGCAGTTCTTC
-,TRBV29-1,TRBD1,TRBJ2-1,CSVARGGRYNEQFF,TGCAGCGTCGCCCGAGGGGGCCGGTACAATGAGCAGTTCTTC
few,TRBV19,-,TRBJ2-6,CASSLRGLTFSGANVLTF,TGTGCCAGTAGCTTACGGGGTCTTACCTTCTCTGGGGCCAACGTCCTGACTTTC
many,TRBV7-8,-,TRBJ2-2,CASSRFRSNTGELFF,TGTGCCAGCAGCCGATTCCGATCAAACACCGGGGAGCTGTTTTTT
-,TRBV10-3,-,TRBJ2-1,CAISESERPSSYNEQFF,TGTGCCATCAGTGAGTCGGAACGCCCGAGCTCCTACAATGAGCAGTTCTTC
many,TRBV3-1,-,TRBJ2-3,CASSQAGITDTQYF,TGTGCCAGCAGCCAAGCAGGGATCACAGATACGCAGTATTTT
many,TRBV28,-,TRBJ2-7,CASRPAAESYEQYF,TGTGCCAGCAGACCTGCCGCGGAATCCTACGAGCAGTACTTC
many,TRBV27,-,TRBJ1-2,CASSFFWTPHMGYTF,TGTGCCAGCAGTTTCTTTTGGACTCCCCATATGGGCTACACCTTC
-,TRBV5-6,TRBD2,TRBJ2-7,CASSLSRESDEQYF,TGTGCCAGCAGCTTGTCGCGGGAGAGCGACGAGCAGTACTTC
many,TRBV6-1,TRBD1,TRBJ2-7,CASSRRAPGTGVNEQYF,TGTGCCAGCAGTCGGAGAGCTCCCGGGACAGGGGTAAACGAGCAGTACTTC
-,TRBV6-2/TRBV6-3,-,TRBJ2-1,CASSEGKLTYNEQFF,TGTGCCAGCAGTGAAGGAAAACTAACCTACAATGAGCAGTTCTTC
many,TRBV9,-,TRBJ2-7,CASSVEVSSYEQYF,TGTGCCAGCAGCGTAGAGGTGAGCTCCTACGAGCAGTACTTC
many,TRBV2,-,TRBJ1-1,CASSDGGINTEAFF,TGTGCCAGCAGTGACGGGGGGATCAACACTGAAGCTTTCTTT
many,TRBV2,-,TRBJ1-5,CARGGGDQPQHF,TGTGCCAGGGGCGGGGGGGATCAGCCCCAGCATTTT
few,TRBV6-2/TRBV6-3,-,TRBJ1-2,CASSYSIGDGYTF,TGTGCCAGCAGTTACTCGATTGGGGATGGCTACACCTTC
many,TRBV18,TRBD1,TRBJ2-3,CASSPWARDSGDTQYF,TGTGCCAGCTCACCATGGGCCCGGGACAGTGGAGATACGCAGTATTTT
many,TRBV18,TRBD2,TRBJ2-5,CASSPPGLAGLQETQYF,TGTGCCAGCTCACCACCGGGGCTAGCGGGCCTCCAAGAGACCCAGTACTTC
-,TRBV5-1,-,TRBJ2-7,CASSLGLAFSYEQCF,TGCGCCAGCAGCTTGGGCTTAGCGTTTTCCTACGAGCAGTGCTTC
many,TRBV11-3,TRBD1,TRBJ1-1,CASSGGTGANTEAFF,TGTGCCAGCAGCGGGGGGACAGGGGCGAACACTGAAGCTTTCTTT
many,TRBV2,-,TRBJ2-1,CASSEAGAGEQFF,TGTGCCAGCAGTGAAGCTGGGGCCGGAGAGCAGTTCTTC
many,TRBV6-1,-,TRBJ2-1,CASRRGQGQYNEQFF,TGTGCCAGCCGGCGCGGCCAGGGGCAATACAATGAGCAGTTCTTC
-,TRBV4-3,-,TRBJ2-7,CASSQGPGGSYEQHF,TGCGCCAGCAGCCAAGGTCCTGGCGGGTCCTACGAGCAGCACTTC
many,TRBV28,TRBD2,TRBJ2-2,CASSPPGLAGASGELFF,TGTGCCAGCAGCCCCCCCGGTCTAGCGGGAGCAAGCGGGGAGCTGTTTTTT
few,TRBV7-9,-,TRBJ2-3,CASSDRRRSSTDTQYF,TGTGCCAGCAGCGACCGTCGGCGGTCTAGCACAGATACGCAGTATTTT
-,TRBV10-3,TRBD1,TRBJ1-2,CAISAPGQGNYGYTF,TGTGCCATCAGTGCGCCGGGACAGGGAAACTATGGCTACACCTTC
many,TRBV7-2,TRBD2,TRBJ2-7,CASSPSGSPYEQYF,TGTGCCAGCAGCCCTAGCGGGTCCCCCTACGAGCAGTACTTC
-,TRBV6-1,-,TRBJ2-6,CASSGFPLNSGANVLTF,TGTGCCAGCAGTGGATTCCCGCTAAACTCTGGGGCCAACGTCCTGACTTTC
many,TRBV29-1,TRBD1,TRBJ2-7,CSVVYRGQGLYEQYF,TGCAGCGTTGTGTATCGGGGACAGGGGCTCTACGAGCAGTACTTC
many,TRBV3-1,-,TRBJ2-7,CASRGYKEQYF,TGTGCCAGCAGGGGGTATAAAGAGCAGTACTTC
-,TRBV11-2,-,TRBJ1-1,CASSSGHTEAFF,TGTGCCAGCAGCTCAGGGCACACTGAAGCTTTCTTT